The clone carrying this T cell receptor beta chain was observed at least ten times. Its specificity is not known. Sample time point: newly diagnosed GD, antithyroid drugs for less than 3 months. From RNA extracted from PBMCs, the TCR library was made. The data derive from a study of regulatory T cells in long-lasting Graves disease. Both iRepertoire HTBI primers and Arm-PCR of CDR3 regions were used to build the TCR beta libraries. TCRdb reprocessed the multiplex PCR reads via MiXCR and lists one record per CDR3 protein. The table shows about 440,000 distinct CDR3 sequences, with about 15% occurring only once. Study-wide findings and caveats: Analyses excluded thyroid tissue, covering peripheral blood alone.

These data were also filed under a second study, of T cells in Graves' hyperthyroidism and ophthalmopathy. That source reports: Hyperthyroidism patients were newly diagnosed, had disease duration under 2 months, and were aged 18 to 65 years.

The sequences come from peripheral blood mononuclear cells (PBMCs), collected at new diagnosis, from a patient treated with antithyroid drugs. This sequence was found in a woman aged 30 to 39 with Graves disease.

The CDR3 coding sequence is TGTGCCACCAGCAGATCTAACTATGGCTACACCTTC. Its protein is CATSRSNYGYTF. The chain combines TRBV15 with TRBJ1-2; D remains unclear. V lost 2 bases, J lost 0 bases, and 1 base lay in between. The CDR3 is 12 amino acids. CDR1 is LNHNV and CDR2 is YYDKDF in the germline V gene (reference sequence).